This is a list of T cell receptor beta chains from one sample in a study of shared clonotypes between healthy human individuals. Generated by immunoSEQ multiplex PCR, the TCRdb table keeps only in-frame clones and is missing some. Of about 2 million clones listed, 85% to 95% are singletons. Sequencing was carried out using naive CD4+ T cells sorted from blood. The source of these receptors is a man between 18 and 29 years old in good health. The conserved cysteine and the conserved F or W are not part of the CDR3 here.

J gene	CDR3 length	V gene	CDR3 protein
TRBJ2-1	11	TRBV6-6	ASSYSREYEQF
TRBJ2-2	9	TRBV10-2	ASEWTGELF
TRBJ1-5	15	TRBV27	ASSLYYIRQTVQPQH
TRBJ1-2	13	TRBV7-2	ASSLEYSANYGYT
TRBJ1-5	13	TRBV6-5	ASVTGSYSNQPQH
TRBJ1-1	12	TRBV5-6	ASSYPTLTTEAF
TRBJ2-3	9	TRBV5-4	APGDTDTQY
TRBJ2-5	13	TRBV7-2	ASSLTAGVGETQY
TRBJ1-6	14	TRBV10-3	AISEDQGVGNSPLH
TRBJ2-2	15	TRBV5-1	ASSSQSGTEKPGELF
TRBJ2-2	17	TRBV28	ASSPPPSGVTEGTGELF
TRBJ2-5	11	TRBV10-3	AISDSPGETQY
TRBJ1-4	13	TRBV15	ATSRADRGSEKLF
TRBJ1-1	14	TRBV18	ASSPGTGGSVTEAF
TRBJ2-2	13	TRBV7-9	ASSLDSRPTGELF
TRBJ1-3	14	TRBV9	ASSVGGTNSGNTIY
TRBJ2-5	10	TRBV5-4	ASSTPQETQY
TRBJ2-2	9	TRBV6-5	ASTQGGELF
TRBJ1-4	11	TRBV19	ASKRGRAEKLF
TRBJ1-2	11	TRBV5-8	ASSLVVSGGYT
TRBJ2-7	12	TRBV10-3	AISDAGGTDEQY
TRBJ1-2	12	TRBV28	AGSTGKNNGGYT
TRBJ2-5	11	TRBV28	ASSRLRTETQY
TRBJ2-1	13	TRBV18	ASSPNSGGATEQF
TRBJ2-6	13	TRBV5-1	ASSPGTSGANVLT
TRBJ2-1	12	TRBV4-1	ASSQEGGTGVQF
TRBJ2-7	11	TRBV7-9	ASSLTSPHEQY
TRBJ2-2	13	TRBV11-2	ASSPRGALTGELF
TRBJ2-5	10	TRBV18	ASSPPQETQY
TRBJ1-2	12	TRBV18	ASIKTGTGNGYT
TRBJ1-2	9	TRBV30	AWSGTGSYT
TRBJ1-2	16	TRBV4-3	ASSQERGVPNANYGYT
TRBJ1-4	13	TRBV5-1	ASSLAGTGDEKLF
TRBJ2-1	12	TRBV18	ASSPGTGRIEQF
TRBJ2-1	12	TRBV2	ASSGDVTYNEQF
TRBJ1-5	13	TRBV6-5	ASRSGVGGNQPQH
TRBJ2-1	13	TRBV7-9	ASSLLGTGVNEQF
TRBJ2-7	11	TRBV6-6	ASSLGRHYEQY
TRBJ2-3	12	TRBV18	ASSLQTGTETQY
TRBJ2-3	13	TRBV6-5	ASSYSDRGTDTQY
TRBJ2-7	11	TRBV10-3	AITKAGGYEQY
TRBJ1-1	12	TRBV28	ASTLPGGNTEAF
TRBJ2-5	12	TRBV30	AWTQDSKQETQY
TRBJ2-3	13	TRBV10-1	ASSENRGPGDTQY
TRBJ1-1	11	TRBV6-6	ASSFGGSTEAF
TRBJ1-1	12	TRBV6-6	ASSSPTGRREAF